This T cell receptor beta chain derives from a study of OX40 agonist ivuxolimab in advanced cancers. Looked up from germline, CDR1 is SGHRS and CDR2 is YFSETQ. Trimming took 4 bases from V and 4 from J, leaving 14 bases between them. This CDR3 is built from 14 residues. Study-wide results and caveats: CD8+ T cells (on average) carried more expanded clones than CD4+ T cells. Normalized T-cell clonal expansion was also low in some nonresponders.

It was autoimmune disease history or systemic immunosuppression that excluded patients. As regards this clone: The antigen remains unidentified.

Profiled with immunoSEQ multiplex PCR; TCRdb holds only in-frame clones, not every one. This table has 76,000 or so clones, 80% to 90% appearing once. The chain joins TRBV5-1 to TRBJ1-1; D gene uncertain. Sequencing was performed on CD4+ or CD8+ T cells sorted from blood, taken in a trial of the OX40 agonist ivuxolimab. This TCR derives from an adult with an advanced solid tumor such as melanoma, head and neck, liver or kidney cancer. In DNA form, the CDR3 reads TGCGCCAGCAGCCCCAACACCGGGAGCACTGAAGCTTTCTTT. As protein: CASSPNTGSTEAFF.